Sequencing of this T cell receptor (beta chain) was carried out in a study of blood T cell repertoires in COVID-19. The overall study: Both acute and convalescent COVID-19 samples were obtained from the United States, Italy and Spain. T cells, B-cell-depleted T cells, or PBMCs supplied cDNA or gDNA.

The CDR3 is 13 residues long. Per germline, CDR1 MGHRA and CDR2 YSYEKL. V was cut by 4 bases and J by 5 bases, with 8 bases left in between. In the source study's methods: Reference gene primer amplification gave nucleated cell count estimates. The table came from immunoSEQ multiplex PCR; TCRdb's copy has only in-frame clones and leaves some out. That table gives V, J and clone size, and the DNA gave D and trimming. This sample has 100,000 to 150,000 clones, with 80% to 95% found just once. In its sample, this clone was seen once. The V call is TRBV4-1, the J call TRBJ1-4; D unclear. The TCR was taken from a man aged 45-60 years with COVID-19, enrolled during active disease. Material: peripheral blood. CDR3 amino acids: CASSPYSNEKLFF. The CDR3 nucleotides are TGCGCCAGCAGCCCCTATTCGAATGAAAAACTGTTTTTT.